One and the same sample provided the 20 T cell receptor beta chains below, sequenced in a study of human T cells and chemical hapten exposure. Extraction of total RNA was performed on unfractionated whole blood. Within the library, unique molecular identifiers were attached to each individual cDNA molecule. In TCRdb, the reads were re-called with MiXCR into one record per CDR3 protein. The sample gives about 990 distinct CDR3 sequences, 65% to 85% of which show up once; 5.5% to 6.5% is in the top ten. Source material: whole blood. The receptors here all came from a human donor with alopecia, or a healthy volunteer (not recorded which). Some clones in this sample may be carry-over from other donors' samples. This table probably holds off-target reads from a library built for another chain.

This clonotype was detected once. The chain joins TRBV20-1 to TRBJ2-3; 11 positions agree with TRBD2. CDR3 length: 16 amino acids. Germline CDR1 and CDR2: DFQATT and SNEGSKA (reference sequence). V lost 5 bases, J lost 4 bases, and 11 bases stayed unmatched. The CDR3 DNA reads TGCAGTGCTGCGGGGACTAGCGGACGCTTGGCAGATACGCAGTATTTT. Residues: CSAAGTSGRLADTQYF.

The chain is built from TRBV6-2 or TRBV6-3 and TRBJ1-2, with unresolved D. The CDR3 is 11 amino acids. Looked up from germline, CDR1 is MNHEY and CDR2 is SVGEGT. The germline V and J ends were trimmed by 2 bases and 7 bases, with 5 bases remaining between them. CDR3 DNA sequence: TGTGCCAGCAGTTACGGCGGTGGCTACACCTTC. Translating it yields CASSYGGGYTF.

V and J are TRBV6-5 and TRBJ2-1; D is ambiguous. This CDR3 is built from 11 residues. Trimming shortened V by 6 bases and J by 4 bases, and 4 bases separated the two germline ends. Germline lookup yields CDR1 MNHEY and CDR2 SVGAGI. CDR3 DNA: TGTGCCAGCAGCATTTACAATGAGCAGTTCTTC. It encodes CASSIYNEQFF.

The CDR3 nucleotides are TGCAGTGCCCCATCCGGGACTACGAAAACAGATACGCAGTATTTT. The encoded protein is CSAPSGTTKTDTQYF. This chain joins TRBV20-1 and TRBJ2-3; TRBD2 matches 7 bases. This CDR3 spans 15 amino acids. The trim removed 6 bases at V and 3 bases at J, leaving 12 bases unmatched. Germline assignment: CDR1 DFQATT and CDR2 SNEGSKA (reference sequence).

The chain recombines TRBV5-1 with TRBJ2-7; a possible D gene is TRBD2 (6 bases). Trimming shortened V by 0 bases and J by 2 bases, and 18 bases separated the two germline ends. Germline-derived CDR1 and CDR2 are SGHRS and YFSETQ. The CDR3 runs to 17 residues. CDR3 residues: CASSLDPGLQRPYEQYF. CDR3 coding DNA: TGCGCCAGCAGCTTGGATCCGGGACTCCAACGGCCCTACGAGCAGTACTTC.

The chain joins TRBV5-1 to TRBJ2-7; 8 bases are a match to TRBD1. Unmatched junction bases numbered 5, after V lost 3 bases and J lost 3 bases. The CDR3 is 14 residues long. Germline lookup yields CDR1 SGHRS and CDR2 YFSETQ. The CDR3 sequence is CASSYGTGGYEQYF. The CDR3 DNA follows: TGCGCCAGCAGCTACGGGACAGGCGGCTACGAGCAGTACTTC.

The chain couples TRBV4-1 to TRBJ2-5; maybe TRBD2 (6 bases). The V end was cut by 0 bases, the J end by 6 bases, with 14 bases between. In germline, CDR1 is MGHRA, CDR2 YSYEKL. This CDR3 contains 15 residues. The CDR3 DNA follows: TGCGCCAGCAGCCAAGATCCGGCGGCGGGGAAGACCCAGTACTTC. As protein: CASSQDPAAGKTQYF.

This clonotype was seen only a few times. V is TRBV9 and J is TRBJ2-6; D is undetermined. V gave up 1 base and J gave up 0 bases, with 2 bases separating them. The CDR3 runs to 14 residues. The germline V gene encodes CDR1 SGDLS and CDR2 YYNGEE. The CDR3 nucleotides read TGTGCCAGCAGCGTACTCTCTGGGGCCAACGTCCTGACTTTC. Translation gives CASSVLSGANVLTF.

This chain connects TRBV29-1 to TRBJ1-1; no clear D gene. V was trimmed by 4 bases and J by 5 bases, leaving 14 bases between them. Per germline, CDR1 SQVTM and CDR2 ANQGSEA. The CDR3 is 13 amino acids. The CDR3 coding sequence is TGCAGCGTTGCGGTCGCGATGGGGACTGAAGCTTTCTTT. Encoded protein: CSVAVAMGTEAFF.

This chain uses TRBV5-1 with TRBJ1-2; TRBD1 matches 7 bases. Germline V gives CDR1 SGHRS, CDR2 YFSETQ. With 1 base clipped from V and 8 bases from J, the junction kept 8 bases outside the gene matches. The CDR3 has 14 residues. The CDR3 DNA sequence: TGCGCCAGCAGCTTGACCAGGACAGGAGACGGCTACACCTTC. Protein sequence: CASSLTRTGDGYTF.

V usage is TRBV18 and J usage is TRBJ2-1, with TRBD2 identical over 15 bases. J lost 7 bases, V lost 4 bases, and 5 bases had no gene match. CDR3 size: 16 residues. Per the germline V gene, CDR1 is KGHSH and CDR2 is LQKENI. The CDR3 reads CASSRGTSGRINEQFF. CDR3 nucleotides: TGTGCCAGCTCACGAGGGACTAGCGGGAGGATAAATGAGCAGTTCTTC.

The chain links TRBV3-1 to TRBJ2-5, with 13 bases lining up with TRBD2. Germline V gene sequence: CDR1 LGHDT, CDR2 YNNKEL (reference sequence). The trim removed 4 bases at V and 5 bases at J, leaving 10 bases unmatched. This CDR3 region has 17 residues. The CDR3 DNA sequence: TGTGCCAGCAGCCCGAGACCGACTAGCGGGAGGATGGAGACCCAGTACTTC. It specifies CASSPRPTSGRMETQYF.

The chain is built from TRBV7-9 and TRBJ1-1, with 7 bases that match TRBD1. With 8 bases clipped from V and 1 base from J, the junction kept 7 bases outside the gene matches. The CDR3 extends over 14 amino acids. Germline CDR1 SEHNR, CDR2 FQNEAQ (reference sequence). Written as DNA, the CDR3 is TGTGCCAGCTCCTGGACAGGCCAGAACACTGAAGCTTTCTTT. The encoded protein is CASSWTGQNTEAFF.

This clonotype was counted once. This rearrangement joins TRBV12-3 or TRBV12-4 to TRBJ2-3; 8 bases are shared with TRBD2. J was trimmed by 0 bases and V by 5 bases; bases with no gene match: 13. This CDR3 comprises 18 residues. CDR3 protein: CASSPIAGLSSSTDTQYF. CDR3 bases: TGTGCCAGCAGTCCGATAGCGGGACTTAGTTCTAGCACAGATACGCAGTATTTT.

The chain employs TRBV5-1 and TRBJ2-7; 10 nucleotides line up with TRBD2. CDR3 length equals 14 residues. CDR1 is SGHRS, CDR2 YFSETQ, per germline. V gave up 4 bases and J gave up 2 bases; unmatched junction bases: 3. This CDR3 is CASSQAGGTYEQYF. CDR3 DNA sequence: TGCGCCAGCAGCCAAGCGGGGGGGACCTACGAGCAGTACTTC.

The rearrangement links TRBV6-6 to TRBJ1-5; a possible D gene is TRBD1 (6 bases). This CDR3 contains 14 residues. The germline V gene encodes CDR1 MNHNY and CDR2 SVGAGI (reference sequence). V was trimmed by 6 bases and J by 3 bases, leaving 12 bases between them. CDR3 sequence: CASRTTGYNQPQHF. The DNA for the CDR3 is TGTGCCAGCAGGACGACAGGTTACAATCAGCCCCAGCATTTT.

The CDR3 reads CASSLSGGPQHF. The CDR3, as DNA: TGTGCCAGCAGTCTATCAGGGGGACCTCAGCATTTT. V and J are TRBV14 and TRBJ1-5; 7 nucleotides line up with TRBD1. V trimming: 6 bases; J trimming: 13 bases; junction bases outside the gene matches: 9. CDR1 is SGHDN, CDR2 FVKESK, per germline. The CDR3 is 12 residues long.

V usage is TRBV12-5 and J usage is TRBJ2-3; 7 bases map to TRBD1. The junction had 11 bases not matched to a gene; V was cut back by 3 bases and J by 5 bases. The V gene's germline CDR1 is LGHNT and CDR2 FRNRAP. This CDR3 has 16 amino acids. DNA for the CDR3: TGTGCTAGTGGTTTAGGCGTGAGGGGGCGACTAGATACGCAGTATTTT. This codes for CASGLGVRGRLDTQYF.

This clonotype occurred a few times. This chain links TRBV20-1 with TRBJ1-1; perhaps TRBD1 as D (5 bases). The CDR3 totals 13 residues. Trimming shortened V by 0 bases and J by 0 bases, and 5 bases separated the two germline ends. The germline gives CDR1 DFQATT, CDR2 SNEGSKA (reference sequence). The CDR3 nucleotides read TGCAGTGCTAGAGACAGGGTGAACACTGAAGCTTTCTTT. Translation gives CSARDRVNTEAFF.

V and J are TRBV29-1 and TRBJ2-5, with D perhaps TRBD1 (7 bases). CDR1 is SQVTM and CDR2 is ANQGSEA in the germline V gene. There are 13 residues in the CDR3. V was cut by 8 bases and J by 5 bases, with 18 bases left in between. CDR3 protein: CSTEEGAGETQYF. The CDR3 DNA is TGCAGCACCGAGGAGGGGGCGGGGGAGACCCAGTACTTC.